This is a list of T cell receptor beta chains from one sample in a study of blood T cell repertoires in COVID-19. Sequenced by immunoSEQ multiplex PCR; TCRdb stores in-frame clones only, minus some. This sample has about 59,000 clones; approximately 82% occur once, and the top ten carry 3.5%. Sequencing was done on a sample of peripheral blood. The receptor set was obtained from a woman over 75 with acute or convalescent COVID-19. Each CDR3 is given with its conserved first and last residue. Each record gives: clone size, V gene, J gene, D gene, CDR3 protein, CDR3 DNA. A D gene is named only where the DNA matches it firmly. Part of the rows lack a size; the others show once, few, many or a class for expanded clones.

few,TRBV2,TRBJ1-5,NA,CASSPRRGHEPQHF,TGTGCCAGCAGCCCTAGGAGGGGCCATGAGCCCCAGCATTTT
NA,TRBV10-3,TRBJ2-7,NA,CAIRGAYEQYF,TGTGCCATCAGAGGGGCGTACGAGCAGTACTTC
NA,TRBV3-1/TRBV3-2,TRBJ1-4,NA,CASSHRTQGIEKLFF,TGTGCCAGCAGCCACCGAACCCAGGGCATTGAAAAACTGTTTTTT
NA,TRBV5-1,TRBJ2-7,TRBD1,CASSLGTGFTYEQYF,TGCGCCAGCAGCCTGGGGACAGGGTTTACCTACGAGCAGTACTTC
few,TRBV6-5,TRBJ2-7,TRBD2,CASRRLAGVAGQYF,TGTGCCAGCAGGAGACTAGCGGGAGTGGCTGGGCAGTACTTC
NA,TRBV15,TRBJ2-2,NA,CATSRVGLDTGELFF,TGTGCCACCAGCAGAGTCGGACTTGACACCGGGGAGCTGTTTTTT
NA,TRBV6-6,TRBJ1-4,TRBD1,CASSPTGGREKLFF,TGTGCCAGCAGCCCGACAGGGGGCCGTGAAAAACTGTTTTTT
NA,TRBV12-5,TRBJ2-3,NA,CASATGRTDTQYF,TGTGCTAGTGCCACAGGGCGCACAGATACGCAGTATTTT
once,TRBV6-1,TRBJ1-2,NA,CASSEPQGGYTF,TGTGCCAGCAGTGAGCCCCAGGGAGGCTACACCTTC
NA,TRBV6-5,TRBJ2-5,TRBD2,CASSSGRGETQYF,TGTGCCAGCAGTAGCGGGAGGGGGGAGACCCAGTACTTC
NA,TRBV5-1,TRBJ2-5,TRBD1,CASSAPGQGQETQYF,TGCGCCAGCAGCGCCCCGGGACAGGGTCAAGAGACCCAGTACTTC
once,TRBV6-4,TRBJ2-2,NA,CASSVEVNTGELFF,TGTGCCAGCAGTGTAGAGGTTAACACCGGGGAGCTGTTTTTT
NA,TRBV10-2,TRBJ1-5,NA,CASRKTGSNQPQHF,TGCGCCAGCAGGAAAACAGGGTCCAATCAGCCCCAGCATTTT
NA,TRBV4-1,TRBJ2-5,TRBD2,CASSQASGSQETQYF,TGCGCCAGCAGCCAAGCTAGCGGGAGCCAGGAGACCCAGTACTTC